These 3 T cell receptor beta chains came from one sample sequenced in a study of control samples from healthy donors and cancer patients. The method was immunoSEQ multiplex PCR; TCRdb's version includes in-frame clones alone and lacks a portion of them. In the table there are approximately 94,000 clones, about 88% of which are singletons. Input material: blood. All receptors derive from a woman aged 50 to 60 in good health.

The chain combines TRBV7-9 with TRBJ2-1, with D unresolved. The CDR3 length is 12 residues. Per germline, CDR1 SEHNR and CDR2 FQNEAQ (reference sequence). Deletions cut 2 bases from V and 6 bases from J, with 5 bases between. The CDR3 sequence: CASSLWSNEQFF. In nucleotides, the CDR3 is TGTGCCAGCAGCTTATGGTCCAATGAGCAGTTCTTC. Drawing the rest from reference TRBV7-9 and TRBJ2-1, the complete variable domain is DTGVSQNPRHKITKRGQNVTFRCDPISEHNRLYWYRQTLGQGPEFLTYFQNEAQLEKSRLLSDRFSAERPKGSFSTLEIQRTEQGDSAMYLCASSLWSNEQFFGPGTRLTVL.

This sequence joins TRBV2 and TRBJ2-3, with D perhaps given as TRBD1 or TRBD2 (5 bases each). The V and J ends lost 6 bases and 0 bases respectively, with 16 bases between them. The CDR3 is 16 amino acids. The germline CDR1 and CDR2 sequences are SNHLY and FYNNEI. The CDR3 nucleotides read TGTGCCAGCAGCGCCAATATCGGGGCTAGCACAGATACGCAGTATTTT. The encoded protein is CASSANIGASTDTQYF.

The V gene is TRBV19, the J gene TRBJ1-3; a possible D gene is TRBD1 (5 bases). The CDR3 runs 15 residues. Trimming shortened V by 5 bases and J by 0 bases, and 11 bases separated the two germline ends. The germline CDR1 and CDR2 sequences are LNHDA and SQIVND (reference sequence). The DNA for the CDR3 is TGTGCCAGTAGTCGGGGACGGGACTCTGGAAACACCATATATTTT. Its translation is CASSRGRDSGNTIYF.